This TCR beta chain is from a study of cytomegalovirus exposure and HLA in healthy donors. Study in general: A prior study identified 120 million or so unique TCR beta sequences from 200 million or so T cells. Study-wide results and caveats: Some highly shared sequence variants likely arose as a pipeline artifact. Follow-up analysis later connected one missense variant in DCLRE1C with trimming of TCR beta V- and J-genes.

Notes on this clone: Its antigen remains unknown.

The study ran its PCR with 60 Vbeta and 13 Jbeta primers. Profiling relied on immunoSEQ multiplex PCR, and the TCRdb table lists in-frame clones only, not all of them. Here the sample table reports more than 95,000 clones. V was pared by 6 bases and J by 2 bases, with 14 bases between. This CDR3 has 14 amino acids. The germline gives CDR1 MNHEY, CDR2 SVGAGI. Sample: PBMCs. The chain combines TRBV6-5 with TRBJ2-7; the D gene is possibly TRBD1 (6 bases). The sequence was collected from a man aged 40-55 years in good health and CMV-seronegative. The CDR3 reads CASRPGQNTYEQYF. CDR3 bases: TGTGCCAGCAGACCGGGACAAAATACCTACGAGCAGTACTTC.